Reported below is one TCR beta chain. This clonotype appeared many times. This receptor's antigen is unknown. No much larger clone exists at a distance of one base, and base qualities are not known. Instrument used: Illumina HiSeq 1500. TCRdb ran its own pipeline on the public reads, namely fastp trimming at Q25 and MiXCR clone calling, and kept in-frame beta chains. Rows are combined by CDR3 protein, so each entry shows the most common genes and DNA. A total of approximately 990,000 distinct CDR3 sequences appear in this sample, approximately 33% of them only once. The top ten clones comprise around an eighth of the sample. The CDR1 and CDR2 encoded by the germline V gene are SGHVS and FNYEAQ. The CDR3 covers 17 residues, taking in both the cysteine and the phenylalanine. Just the 51-base CDR3 DNA is kept, in frame starting at base 1. V is cut back by 5 bases and J by 1 base, with 11 bases in the junction unmatched.

This sample was included in a study of T cell repertoires in cytomegalovirus infection (dated by TCRdb to between 2017 and 2020). Concerning the study at large: The peptide stimulations were aimed at well-studied HLA-B-restricted epitopes as well as recently identified HLA-C-restricted CMV epitopes, whose presentation resists viral immunomodulation. Donor HLA type was relevant to the analysis, as public TCR beta signatures indicated carriage of CMV infection together with the matching HLA type.

The treatment or condition label on this specimen signifies: in vitro stimulation with specific CMV peptide epitopes to enrich CMV-specific T cells. Points the paper makes about the study in general: Cumulative frequency of public TCR beta family members discriminated carriers of CMV infection plus the relevant HLA type in this cohort and an independent roughly 320-donor cohort. The ex vivo response was dominated by HLA-C-restricted CMV-specific TCR beta clonotypes, and the single most frequent clonotype in two of eight donors was supplied by these HLA-C-restricted clonotypes.

The receptor was isolated from a human donor in good health (CMV status not recorded). Some clones in this sample may be carry-over from other donors' samples. The rearranged segments are TRBV7-6 and TRBJ1-2, with TRBD1 matching 9 junction bases. The sample in question was cultured CD8+ T cells from PBMCs, obtained from culture after CMV antigen stimulation. In nucleotide form, the sequence is TGTGCCAGCAGCCTCTCGGCGGGACAGGGATATAACTATGGCTACACCTTC. This is translated as CASSLSAGQGYNYGYTF.